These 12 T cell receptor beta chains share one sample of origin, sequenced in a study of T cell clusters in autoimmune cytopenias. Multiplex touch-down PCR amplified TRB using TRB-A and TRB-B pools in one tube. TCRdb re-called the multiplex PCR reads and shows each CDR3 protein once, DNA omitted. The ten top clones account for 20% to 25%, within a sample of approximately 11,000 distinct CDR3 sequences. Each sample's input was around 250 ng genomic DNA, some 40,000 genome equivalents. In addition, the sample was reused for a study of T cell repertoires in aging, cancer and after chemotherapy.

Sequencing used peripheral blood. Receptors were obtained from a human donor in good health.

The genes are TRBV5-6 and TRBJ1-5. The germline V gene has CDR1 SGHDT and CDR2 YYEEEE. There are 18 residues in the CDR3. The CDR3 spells CASSLAGSAAYSNQPQHF.

The CDR3 here is CASSLYYGQGSPLHF. The chain links TRBV27 to TRBJ1-6; TCRdb calls TRBD1, which cannot be checked without DNA. Germline loops: CDR1 MNHEY, CDR2 SMNVEV (reference sequence). The CDR3 is made up of 15 amino acids.

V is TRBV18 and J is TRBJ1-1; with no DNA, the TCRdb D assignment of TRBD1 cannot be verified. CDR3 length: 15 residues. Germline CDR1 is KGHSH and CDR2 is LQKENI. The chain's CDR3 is CASSPRTGKNTEAFF.

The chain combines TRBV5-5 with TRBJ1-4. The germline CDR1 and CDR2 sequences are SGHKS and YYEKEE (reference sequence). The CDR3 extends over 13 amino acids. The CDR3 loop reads CASSLASNEKLFF.

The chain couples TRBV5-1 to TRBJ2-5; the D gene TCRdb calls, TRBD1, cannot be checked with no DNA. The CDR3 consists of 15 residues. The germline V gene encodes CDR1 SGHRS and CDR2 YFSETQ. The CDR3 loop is CASSLGRGLEETQYF. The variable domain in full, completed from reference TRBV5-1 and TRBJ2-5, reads KAGVTQTPRYLIKTRGQQVTLSCSPISGHRSVSWYQQTPGQGLQFLFEYFSETQRNKGNFPGRFSGRQFSNSRSEMNVSTLELGDSALYLCASSLGRGLEETQYFGPGTRLLVL.

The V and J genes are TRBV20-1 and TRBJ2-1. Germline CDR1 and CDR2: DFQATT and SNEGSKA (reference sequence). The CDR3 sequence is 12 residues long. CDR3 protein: CSASGAPWEQFF.

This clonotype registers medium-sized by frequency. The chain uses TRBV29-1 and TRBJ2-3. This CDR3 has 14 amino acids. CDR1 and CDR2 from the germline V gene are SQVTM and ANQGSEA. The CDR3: CSVGWVGSTDTQYF.

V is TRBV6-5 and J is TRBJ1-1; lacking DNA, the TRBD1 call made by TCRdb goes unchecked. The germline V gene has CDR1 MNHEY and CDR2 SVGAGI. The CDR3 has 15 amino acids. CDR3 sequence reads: CASSFRGLRNTEAFF.

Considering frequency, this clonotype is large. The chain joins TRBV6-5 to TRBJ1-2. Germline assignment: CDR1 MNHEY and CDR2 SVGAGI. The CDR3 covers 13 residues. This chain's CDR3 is CASSYSTESGYTF.

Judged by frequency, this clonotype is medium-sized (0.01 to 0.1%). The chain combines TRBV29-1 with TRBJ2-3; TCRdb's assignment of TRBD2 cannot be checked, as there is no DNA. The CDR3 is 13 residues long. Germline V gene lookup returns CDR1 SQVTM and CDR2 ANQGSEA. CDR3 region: CSGEAGGTDTQYF.

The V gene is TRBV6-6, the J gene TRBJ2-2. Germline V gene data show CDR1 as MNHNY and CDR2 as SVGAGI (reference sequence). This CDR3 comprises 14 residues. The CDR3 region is CASSYTSDTGELFF.

CDR3 loop: CASSKGLAENEQFF. This chain connects TRBV11-1 to TRBJ2-1; TCRdb's D call of TRBD2 is untestable without DNA. The CDR3 loop spans 14 amino acids. Germline V lookup: CDR1 SGHAT, CDR2 FQDESV (reference sequence).